These T cell receptor beta chains were read from a single sample in a study of blood T cell repertoires in COVID-19. The table came from immunoSEQ multiplex PCR; TCRdb's copy has only in-frame clones and leaves some out. Altogether tens of thousands of clones are present, 82% being singletons, with the ten largest covering roughly 4%. The specimen sequenced was peripheral blood. These TCRs come from a woman aged 55-70 years with acute or convalescent COVID-19. Each CDR3 is given with its conserved first and last residue. D genes are given only for firm matches. Size tells how often a clone was seen (once, few, many) or the class of an expanded clone, and some rows leave it out.

size,V,D,J,DNA,CDR3
-,TRBV7-2,-,TRBJ1-1,TGTGCCAGCAGCCTCGGACTTCTGAACACTGAAGCTTTCTTT,CASSLGLLNTEAFF
-,TRBV10-3,TRBD1,TRBJ1-1,TGTGCCACCCATGACAGGGTGAACACTGAAGCTTTCTTT,CATHDRVNTEAFF
-,TRBV7-9,-,TRBJ1-4,TGTGCCAGCAGCTTAGGTCCGGGGTCTAATGAAAAACTGTTTTTT,CASSLGPGSNEKLFF
-,TRBV7-8,-,TRBJ2-7,TGTGCCAGCAGCGAACGCCGGTCCTACGAGCAGTACTTC,CASSERRSYEQYF
-,TRBV3-1/TRBV3-2,-,TRBJ1-2,TGTGCCAGCAGCACAACAGGAGACTATGGCTACACCTTC,CASSTTGDYGYTF
-,TRBV29-1,TRBD2,TRBJ2-3,TGCAGCGCCGCGAGACTAGCGGGGGGGAGACGCACAGATACGCAGTATTTT,CSAARLAGGRRTDTQYF
-,TRBV28,TRBD1,TRBJ1-6,TGTGCCAGCAGAACAGGGGCTAATTATTCACCCCTCCACTTT,CASRTGANYSPLHF
-,TRBV3-1/TRBV3-2,TRBD1,TRBJ1-2,TGTGCCAGCAGCCACAGGACAGGGGATGGCTACACCTTC,CASSHRTGDGYTF
-,TRBV9,-,TRBJ1-2,TGTGCCAGCAGCCCAACAGGGCGCGACTATGGCTACACCTTC,CASSPTGRDYGYTF
-,TRBV6-6,TRBD1,TRBJ1-2,TGTGCCAGCACCCCGACAGGGGAATATGGCTACACCTTC,CASTPTGEYGYTF
-,TRBV5-1,TRBD2,TRBJ2-3,TGCGCCAGCAGCTTCACGCGGAGCGGGAGGGAAGGTGATACGCAGTATTTT,CASSFTRSGREGDTQYF
-,TRBV5-8,TRBD1,TRBJ2-5,TGTGCCAGCAGCTTCCGACAGGGGGCATTTGAGACCCAGTACTTC,CASSFRQGAFETQYF
-,TRBV27,-,TRBJ1-1,TGTGCCAGCAGTTTTTCTGCGGCGAGCTCTGAAGCTTTCTTT,CASSFSAASSEAFF
-,TRBV6-5,-,TRBJ1-2,TGTGCCAGCAGTCTTTACAGGGCCGGGGATGGCTACACCTTC,CASSLYRAGDGYTF
-,TRBV6-6,-,TRBJ1-5,TGTGCCAGCAGTTACCGGGGAAATAGCAATCAGCCCCAGCATTTT,CASSYRGNSNQPQHF
-,TRBV6-5,TRBD1,TRBJ2-3,TGTGCCAGCAGTCTAGAGGGGACAGGGTCCGATACGCAGTATTTT,CASSLEGTGSDTQYF
-,TRBV6-1,-,TRBJ1-1,TGTGCCAGCAGTGAAGTGGCAGGAACGGGGACTGAAGCTTTCTTT,CASSEVAGTGTEAFF
-,TRBV30,-,TRBJ2-5,TGTGCCTGGAGTGTAGGGGGACTAACTTCGGAGACCCAGTACTTC,CAWSVGGLTSETQYF
-,TRBV27,-,TRBJ2-7,TGTGCCAGCAAACCGCAACAGCTTCTCGTGTACGAGCAGTACTTC,CASKPQQLLVYEQYF
-,TRBV2,-,TRBJ1-4,TGTGCCAGCAGTGAAGCGCGTCGGGGGGAAAAACTGTTTTTT,CASSEARRGEKLFF
-,TRBV5-5,TRBD1,TRBJ2-6,TGTGCCAGCAGCCCGATACGGACAGGGTTTGGGGCCAACGTCCTGACTTTC,CASSPIRTGFGANVLTF
few,TRBV7-9,-,TRBJ1-2,TGTGCCAGCAGCTTCGGACAGCCCATGTTTAACTATGGCTACACCTTC,CASSFGQPMFNYGYTF
-,TRBV28,-,TRBJ1-5,TGTGCCAGCACCACACCCCAGGCTCGCAATCAGCCCCAGCATTTT,CASTTPQARNQPQHF